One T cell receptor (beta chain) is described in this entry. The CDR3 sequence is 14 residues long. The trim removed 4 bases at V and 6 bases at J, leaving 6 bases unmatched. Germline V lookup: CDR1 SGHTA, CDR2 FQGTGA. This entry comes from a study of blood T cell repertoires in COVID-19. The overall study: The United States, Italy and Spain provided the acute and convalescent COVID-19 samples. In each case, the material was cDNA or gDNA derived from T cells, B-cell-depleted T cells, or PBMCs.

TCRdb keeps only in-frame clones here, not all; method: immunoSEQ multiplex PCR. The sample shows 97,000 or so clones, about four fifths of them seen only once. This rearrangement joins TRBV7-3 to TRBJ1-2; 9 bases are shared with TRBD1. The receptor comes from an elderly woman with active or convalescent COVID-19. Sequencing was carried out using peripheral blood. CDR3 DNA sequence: TGTGCCAGCAGCTGGACCGGGACAGGGAATGGCTACACCTTC. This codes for CASSWTGTGNGYTF.